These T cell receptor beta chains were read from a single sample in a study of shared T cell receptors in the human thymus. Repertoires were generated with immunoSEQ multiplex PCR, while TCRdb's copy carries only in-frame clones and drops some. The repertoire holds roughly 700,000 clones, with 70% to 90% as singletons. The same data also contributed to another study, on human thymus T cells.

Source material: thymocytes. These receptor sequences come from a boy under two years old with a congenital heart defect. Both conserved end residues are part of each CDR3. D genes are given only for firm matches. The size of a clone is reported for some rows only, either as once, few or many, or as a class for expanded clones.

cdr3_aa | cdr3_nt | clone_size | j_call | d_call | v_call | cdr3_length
CASSRLAGTKNIQYF | TGTGCCAGCAGCCGACTAGCGGGAACCAAAAACATTCAGTACTTC | - | TRBJ2-4 | TRBD2 | TRBV5-8 | 15
CATSRVPISESGYTF | TGTGCCACCAGCAGAGTCCCCATATCTGAGAGCGGCTACACCTTC | - | TRBJ1-2 | - | TRBV15 | 15
CASSPAWGEGTSGGGVEQYF | TGTGCCAGCAGCCCCGCCTGGGGGGAGGGGACTAGCGGGGGGGGCGTCGAGCAGTACTTC | - | TRBJ2-7 | TRBD2 | TRBV5-4 | 20
CASSSPTRLAGEWF | TGTGCCAGCAGTTCCCCGACCCGACTAGCGGGAGAGTGGTTT | - | TRBJ2-3 | TRBD2 | TRBV28 | 14
CAVVQGLAGSDTQYF | TGTGCCGTCGTACAGGGACTAGCAGGTTCAGATACGCAGTATTTT | - | TRBJ2-3 | TRBD2 | TRBV13 | 15
CASSVGGTPSGYGYTF | TGTGCCAGCAGCGTAGGGGGAACCCCTAGCGGGTATGGCTACACCTTC | - | TRBJ1-2 | - | TRBV9 | 16
CASSLRLGGVYGYTF | TGTGCCAGCAGCTTACGCCTAGGGGGCGTCTATGGCTACACCTTC | - | TRBJ1-2 | TRBD1 | TRBV13 | 15
CASSIRQENEKLFF | TGTGCCAGTAGTATAAGGCAGGAAAATGAAAAACTGTTTTTT | - | TRBJ1-4 | - | TRBV19 | 14
CASSFTPYKNTEAFF | TGCGCCAGCAGCTTTACACCTTACAAGAACACTGAAGCTTTCTTT | - | TRBJ1-1 | - | TRBV5-1 | 15
CASGPPVSGGAQETQYF | TGTGCTAGTGGCCCTCCGGTCAGCGGGGGGGCCCAAGAGACCCAGTACTTC | - | TRBJ2-5 | TRBD2 | TRBV12-5 | 17
CAWSHTLTRVNEQFF | TGTGCCTGGAGTCACACCCTTACCAGGGTCAATGAGCAGTTCTTC | - | TRBJ2-1 | - | TRBV30 | 15
CASSRDSSNEKLFF | TGTGCCAGCAGCCGGGACAGCTCTAATGAAAAACTGTTTTTT | - | TRBJ1-4 | TRBD1 | TRBV6-5 | 14
CASSHFDREGAKNIQYF | TGCGCCAGCAGCCACTTTGACAGGGAAGGCGCCAAAAACATTCAGTACTTC | - | TRBJ2-4 | TRBD1 | TRBV4-1 | 17
CASSDWGDRGNTIYF | TGTGCCAGCAGTGATTGGGGGGACCGTGGAAACACCATATATTTT | - | TRBJ1-3 | - | TRBV25-1 | 15
CASSQKAGNTGELFF | TGCGCCAGCAGCCAAAAAGCGGGAAACACCGGGGAGCTGTTTTTT | - | TRBJ2-2 | TRBD2 | TRBV4-3 | 15
CASSEGLPYNEQFF | TGTGCCAGCAGTGAGGGACTCCCCTACAATGAGCAGTTCTTC | - | TRBJ2-1 | - | TRBV2 | 14
CASSLGTARGTNEKLFF | TGTGCCAGCAGTTTAGGGACAGCGAGGGGAACTAATGAAAAACTGTTTTTT | - | TRBJ1-4 | TRBD1 | TRBV27 | 17
CASSLSSGSQTQYF | TGTGCCAGCAGCTTAAGTAGCGGGAGTCAGACCCAGTACTTC | - | TRBJ2-5 | TRBD2 | TRBV11-2 | 14
CASSLIQRVTDTQYF | TGTGCCAGCAGCTTAATCCAGCGGGTCACAGATACGCAGTATTTT | - | TRBJ2-3 | - | TRBV7-2 | 15
CASKTGGTGELFF | TGTGCCAGTAAAACAGGGGGAACCGGGGAGCTGTTTTTT | - | TRBJ2-2 | TRBD1 | TRBV19 | 13
CASSFDGRARAQYF | TGCGCCAGCAGCTTTGACGGGAGGGCACGGGCCCAGTACTTC | - | TRBJ2-5 | TRBD2 | TRBV5-1 | 14
CASSLRGRGSLRDSNQPQHF | TGTGCCAGCAGTTTACGGGGCAGGGGCTCTTTACGTGATAGCAATCAGCCCCAGCATTTT | - | TRBJ1-5 | - | TRBV27 | 20
CASSQERLGGGNGTQYF | TGTGCCAGCAGCCAAGAACGACTCGGCGGAGGTAACGGGACCCAGTACTTC | - | TRBJ2-5 | - | TRBV14 | 17
CASSYGQGQTEAFF | TGTGCCAGCAGCTACGGACAGGGGCAGACTGAAGCTTTCTTT | - | TRBJ1-1 | TRBD1 | TRBV5-4 | 14
CASSHAGGTDNEQFF | TGCGCCAGCAGCCACGCGGGAGGTACGGACAATGAGCAGTTCTTC | - | TRBJ2-1 | TRBD2 | TRBV4-3 | 15
CASSQVPGTGGLYEQYF | TGTGCCAGCAGCCAAGTGCCCGGGACAGGGGGCCTCTACGAGCAGTACTTC | - | TRBJ2-7 | TRBD1 | TRBV4-2 | 17
CASSLLAGGFANTGELFF | TGCGCCAGCAGCCTACTAGCGGGAGGGTTCGCGAACACCGGGGAGCTGTTTTTT | - | TRBJ2-2 | TRBD2 | TRBV10-2 | 18
CASSVTSGRWSGANVLTF | TGCGCCAGCAGCGTCACTAGCGGGAGATGGTCTGGGGCCAACGTCCTGACTTTC | - | TRBJ2-6 | TRBD2 | TRBV4-1 | 18
CASSYLPDRSYEQYF | TGTGCCAGCAGCTATTTACCCGACAGATCCTACGAGCAGTACTTC | - | TRBJ2-7 | - | TRBV7-9 | 15
CASSPPTGSYEQYF | TGCGCCAGCAGCCCTCCCACGGGATCCTACGAGCAGTACTTC | - | TRBJ2-7 | - | TRBV4-1 | 14
CASSEYRGDEQYF | TGTGCCAGCAGTGAATACAGGGGCGATGAGCAGTACTTC | - | TRBJ2-7 | TRBD1 | TRBV6-1 | 13
CASSQGQALMANEKLFF | TGCGCCAGCAGCCAAGGACAGGCTCTTATGGCTAATGAAAAACTGTTTTTT | - | TRBJ1-4 | - | TRBV4-3 | 17
CAIRQGTTNYGYTF | TGTGCCATTAGACAGGGGACGACTAACTATGGCTACACCTTC | - | TRBJ1-2 | TRBD1 | TRBV10-3 | 14
CASSLSRDSTEAFF | TGTGCCAGCAGTTTATCCCGGGACAGCACTGAAGCTTTCTTT | - | TRBJ1-1 | TRBD1 | TRBV27 | 14
CASSQDRRRPPEKLFF | TGCGCCAGCAGCCAAGATCGGAGGAGACCCCCCGAAAAACTGTTTTTT | - | TRBJ1-4 | - | TRBV4-3 | 16
CARSDPGQGALEAFF | TGTGCCAGAAGCGACCCGGGACAGGGGGCTTTGGAAGCTTTCTTT | - | TRBJ1-1 | TRBD1 | TRBV5-3 | 15
CSADFSVDEQFF | TGCAGCGCCGATTTTAGTGTCGATGAGCAGTTCTTC | - | TRBJ2-1 | - | TRBV29-1 | 12
CSVMALAGSSGANVLTF | TGCAGCGTTATGGCACTAGCGGGAAGCTCTGGGGCCAACGTCCTGACTTTC | once | TRBJ2-6 | TRBD2 | TRBV29-1 | 17
CASSVQIAGSDEQFF | TGTGCCAGCAGCGTACAAATAGCGGGAAGCGATGAGCAGTTCTTC | - | TRBJ2-1 | TRBD2 | TRBV9 | 15
CASSLGTDLYNEQFF | TGTGCCAGCAGTTTGGGGACAGACCTCTACAATGAGCAGTTCTTC | - | TRBJ2-1 | TRBD1 | TRBV28 | 15
CASSGGMGTGEETQYF | TGTGCCAGCAGTGGGGGTATGGGGACAGGGGAAGAGACCCAGTACTTC | - | TRBJ2-5 | TRBD1 | TRBV25-1 | 16
CASSASGGSGDRLEDTQYF | TGTGCCAGCAGCGCCAGCGGGGGGTCGGGGGACAGGTTGGAAGATACGCAGTATTTT | - | TRBJ2-3 | - | TRBV9 | 19
CASSFRTALAKNIQYF | TGTGCCAGCAGCTTCAGGACAGCATTAGCCAAAAACATTCAGTACTTC | - | TRBJ2-4 | - | TRBV5-6 | 16
CASRYSPDEQYF | TGTGCCAGCCGCTATAGTCCGGACGAGCAGTACTTC | - | TRBJ2-7 | - | TRBV2 | 12
CASSPTGGRGDTQYF | TGCGCCAGCAGCCCGACGGGGGGGAGGGGCGATACGCAGTATTTT | - | TRBJ2-3 | TRBD2 | TRBV4-1 | 15
CASSQLAGGSYEQYF | TGTGCCAGCAGCCAGCTAGCGGGAGGATCCTACGAGCAGTACTTC | - | TRBJ2-7 | TRBD2 | TRBV5-8 | 15
CASSRDRGGYNEQFF | TGTGCCAGTAGTCGGGACAGGGGGGGCTACAATGAGCAGTTCTTC | - | TRBJ2-1 | TRBD1 | TRBV19 | 15
CASSYPPGLAVYEQYF | TGTGCCAGCAGTTACCCACCGGGACTAGCGGTGTACGAGCAGTACTTC | - | TRBJ2-7 | TRBD2 | TRBV6-5 | 16
CAIQGGQTEKLFF | TGTGCCATCCAGGGGGGTCAGACTGAAAAACTGTTTTTT | - | TRBJ1-4 | TRBD1 | TRBV28 | 13
CASSIDRVADTQYF | TGTGCCAGCAGTATAGACAGGGTTGCAGATACGCAGTATTTT | - | TRBJ2-3 | TRBD1 | TRBV28 | 14
CASSLGGGGGETQYF | TGTGCCAGCAGCTTAGGGGGCGGGGGGGGCGAGACCCAGTACTTC | - | TRBJ2-5 | TRBD2 | TRBV7-2 | 15
CAISESKGTGVQETQYF | TGTGCCATCAGTGAGTCGAAGGGGACAGGGGTTCAAGAGACCCAGTACTTC | - | TRBJ2-5 | TRBD1 | TRBV10-3 | 17
CSVHYNTGGSEKLFF | TGCAGCGTTCACTATAATACAGGGGGCAGTGAAAAACTGTTTTTT | - | TRBJ1-4 | TRBD1 | TRBV29-1 | 15
CASRGGLGFGNTIYF | TGTGCCAGCAGGGGGGGGTTGGGCTTTGGAAACACCATATATTTT | once | TRBJ1-3 | - | TRBV28 | 15
CASSPISVDSLRNYGYTF | TGTGCCAGCAGCCCCATTTCCGTCGACAGCCTGAGGAACTATGGCTACACCTTC | once | TRBJ1-2 | - | TRBV27 | 18
CASSPPGLAVTDTQYF | TGTGCCAGCAGCCCGCCAGGACTAGCGGTAACAGATACGCAGTATTTT | - | TRBJ2-3 | TRBD2 | TRBV5-6 | 16